The 15 T cell receptor beta chains listed next were all sequenced from one sample in a study of T cell responses to AZD1222 COVID-19 vaccine. The table came from immunoSEQ multiplex PCR; TCRdb's copy has only in-frame clones and leaves some out. Among around 120,000 clones listed, more than 75% were seen once. Sequencing was performed on peripheral blood, taken on day 0 of AZD1222 vaccination. The source is an adult in good health.

The rearrangement links TRBV7-2 to TRBJ2-2; 9 bases map to TRBD2. The V gene's germline CDR1 is SGHTA and CDR2 FQGNSA. The CDR3 has 15 residues. Trimming cost V 5 bases and J 6 bases; bases outside gene matches: 7. The chain's CDR3 is CASSPRGGLSGELFF. CDR3 nucleotides: TGTGCCAGCAGCCCGCGGGGGGGCCTTTCCGGGGAGCTGTTTTTT. Complete variable domain (other parts from reference TRBV7-2 and TRBJ2-2): GAGVSQSPSNKVTEKGKDVELRCDPISGHTALYWYRQSLGQGLEFLIYFQGNSAPDKSGLPSDRFSAERTGGSVSTLTIQRTQQEDSAVYLCASSPRGGLSGELFFGEGSRLTVL.

This clone was seen once. The J gene is TRBJ1-2, the V gene TRBV9; no firm D call. Germline loops: CDR1 SGDLS, CDR2 YYNGEE. The CDR3 is made up of 15 amino acids. V was shortened by 0 bases and J by 2 bases, with 11 bases between the two germline ends. DNA of the CDR3: TGTGCCAGCAGCGTAGGTGGGGTGGCGAACTATGGCTACACCTTC. This encodes CASSVGGVANYGYTF.

This clone occurred once. The rearrangement uses TRBV5-8 and TRBJ2-1, with 7 bases fitting TRBD2. After removal of 3 bases from V and 5 bases from J, the junction contained 11 bases not matched to a gene. The germline CDR1 and CDR2 sequences are SGHTS and YDEGEE. The CDR3 extends over 16 amino acids. The CDR3 DNA reads as TGTGCCAGCAGCTCGCCGCGGGGGACCCGAAACAATGAGCAGTTCTTC. It specifies CASSSPRGTRNNEQFF.

The V call is TRBV6-5, the J call TRBJ1-5; D is unclear. From germline, CDR1 is MNHEY and CDR2 SVGAGI. The CDR3 contains 12 residues. Trimming cost V 1 base and J 6 bases, with 4 bases left between them. The CDR3 coding sequence is TGTGCCAGCAGTTACTACGGTCAGCCCCAGCATTTT. Translated, it gives CASSYYGQPQHF.

V is TRBV4-3 and J is TRBJ1-2, with TRBD1 matching over 7 bases. V shed 2 bases, J shed 4 bases, and the junction held 4 bases outside the gene matches. The CDR3 consists of 14 residues. Per the germline V gene, CDR1 is LGHNA and CDR2 is YSLEER. CDR3 DNA sequence: TGCGCCAGCAGCCAAAGGGGGCGCGCCTATGGCTACACCTTC. It yields the protein CASSQRGRAYGYTF.

This clone was detected only once. This chain links TRBV7-9 with TRBJ1-2, with D unclear. This CDR3 is 14 amino acids long. Trimming took 1 base from V and 2 from J, leaving 8 bases between them. Looked up from germline, CDR1 is SEHNR and CDR2 is FQNEAQ (reference sequence). CDR3 residues: CASSLGSANYGYTF. The CDR3 nucleotides read TGTGCCAGCAGCTTAGGTTCAGCAAACTATGGCTACACCTTC.

The genes are TRBV25-1 and TRBJ2-1, with no clear D. CDR1 and CDR2 from the germline V gene are MGHDK and SYGVNS. The V gene lost 4 bases and the J gene lost 2 bases, with 3 bases spanning the gap. The CDR3 covers 12 residues. In DNA form, the CDR3 reads TGTGCCAGCAGTGGGACCTACAATGAGCAGTTCTTC. It specifies CASSGTYNEQFF.

The chain is built from TRBV29-1 and TRBJ1-2, with a weak D call TRBD1 (6 bases). There are 13 residues in the CDR3. Trimming cost V 4 bases and J 4 bases, with 13 bases left between them. Germline V CDR1 and CDR2: SQVTM, ANQGSEA. This chain's CDR3 is CSVGQETLYGYTF. DNA for the CDR3: TGCAGCGTTGGACAGGAGACACTCTATGGCTACACCTTC. Drawing the rest from reference TRBV29-1 and TRBJ1-2, the complete variable domain is SAVISQKPSRDICQRGTSLTIQCQVDSQVTMMFWYRQQPGQSLTLIATANQGSEATYESGFVIDKFPISRPNLTFSTLTVSNMSPEDSSIYLCSVGQETLYGYTFGSGTRLTVV.

The chain has TRBV5-1 and TRBJ2-2; no definite D call. Germline CDR1 SGHRS, CDR2 YFSETQ. The CDR3 sequence is 12 residues long. V was shortened by 3 bases and J by 0 bases, with 0 bases between the two germline ends. CDR3 loop: CASSSNTGELFF. CDR3 DNA: TGCGCCAGCAGCTCGAACACCGGGGAGCTGTTTTTT.

The chain couples TRBV18 to TRBJ1-2, with unresolved D. The ends were cut back, 2 bases at V and 6 bases at J, with 10 bases in the middle. The CDR3 spans 13 residues. CDR1 KGHSH and CDR2 LQKENI come from the germline V gene. The CDR3 sequence: CASSPKTGDGYTF. The CDR3 bases are TGTGCCAGCTCACCAAAGACCGGAGATGGCTACACCTTC.

The J gene is TRBJ1-2, the V gene TRBV29-1; perhaps TRBD1 as D (5 bases). The germline CDR1 and CDR2 sequences are SQVTM and ANQGSEA. This CDR3 is built from 17 residues. The V end was cut by 5 bases, the J end by 4 bases, with 26 bases between. CDR3 sequence (DNA): TGCAGCGTTATACCGCTTGAGGGGTCAGGGAAATTCTATGGCTACACCTTC. This sequence encodes CSVIPLEGSGKFYGYTF.

The chain combines TRBV7-2 with TRBJ2-3; D gene ambiguous. The CDR3 spans 15 residues. Germline assignment: CDR1 SGHTA and CDR2 FQGNSA. V lost 2 bases and J lost 0, with 9 bases in between. CDR3 in amino acids: CASSLFTASTDTQYF. The DNA of the CDR3 is TGTGCCAGCAGCTTATTTACAGCTAGCACAGATACGCAGTATTTT.

The chain recombines TRBV7-9 with TRBJ2-1; weak D call: TRBD1 (6 bases). This CDR3 is 14 amino acids long. V lost 4 bases, J lost 4 bases, and 11 bases lay in between. Germline CDR1 SEHNR, CDR2 FQNEAQ (reference sequence). The CDR3: CASSSQQGYNEQFF. The CDR3 DNA is TGTGCCAGCAGCTCCCAACAGGGTTACAATGAGCAGTTCTTC.

J is TRBJ1-5 and V is TRBV10-2; no clear D. Germline CDR1 and CDR2: WSHSY and SAAADI. The CDR3 consists of 13 residues. V was clipped by 6 bases and J by 6 bases, with 12 bases between them. The CDR3: CASRDSSTQPQHF. The CDR3 DNA is TGCGCCAGCAGAGACTCCTCCACTCAGCCCCAGCATTTT.

V is TRBV27 and J is TRBJ2-1; no reliable D call. V was pared by 5 bases and J by 8 bases, with 22 bases between. The CDR3 extends over 16 amino acids. Germline V gene data show CDR1 as MNHEY and CDR2 as SMNVEV (reference sequence). CDR3 loop: CASSPYIVRAPDEQFF. CDR3 nucleotides: TGTGCCAGCAGTCCTTACATAGTAAGGGCCCCCGATGAGCAGTTCTTC.